The 20 T cell receptor beta chains below all came from one sample that was sequenced in a study of blood T cell repertoires in COVID-19. Profiling relied on immunoSEQ multiplex PCR, and the TCRdb table lists in-frame clones only, not all of them. The sample contains 150,000 or so clones, approximately 85% of which appear only once. Sequencing was performed on peripheral blood. The receptors stem from a man aged 55-75 years who had recovered from COVID-19.

The chain employs TRBV21-1 and TRBJ2-4; the table names TRBD1, a call not compared with the DNA. TRBV21-1 is classified as a pseudogene. The CDR3 is 15 residues long. Here the CDR3 reads CASSKVDRPRNIQYF. The CDR3 coding sequence is TGTGCCAGCAGCAAAGTGGACAGGCCGAGGAACATTCAGTACTTC.

Written as DNA, the CDR3 is TGCAGCGCCACGAAACTACATAGTAACTATGGCTACACCTTC. Residues: CSATKLHSNYGYTF. The genes are TRBV29-1 and TRBJ1-2; no clear D. CDR1 is SQVTM and CDR2 is ANQGSEA in the germline V gene. The CDR3 consists of 14 residues. The V end was cut by 7 bases, the J end by 1 base, with 16 bases between.

V gene TRBV5-1 combines with J gene TRBJ2-2; 10 bases map to TRBD1. The CDR3 has 17 amino acids. Trimming took 5 bases from V and 5 from J; bases not matched to a gene: 12. Germline V lookup: CDR1 SGHRS, CDR2 YFSETQ. The CDR3 protein is CASSSRDRGRGTGELFF. The CDR3 bases are TGCGCCAGCAGTTCAAGGGACAGGGGCCGGGGGACCGGGGAGCTGTTTTTT.

For the CDR3, the DNA is TGTGCCAGCAGCCAAGAAGCTCGGACAGGGATTAGAGCCCAGCATTTT. It specifies CASSQEARTGIRAQHF. The J gene is TRBJ1-5, the V gene TRBV3-1 (or the pseudogene TRBV3-2), with 8 bases fitting TRBD1. The ends lost 0 bases at V and 11 bases at J; junction bases unmatched: 12. Germline assignment: CDR1 LGHDT and CDR2 YNNKEL (reference sequence). The CDR3 contains 16 residues.

The chain's CDR3 is CASSPRGGTEETQYF. DNA for the CDR3: TGTGCCAGTAGCCCGAGGGGGGGGACCGAAGAGACCCAGTACTTC. V is TRBV19 and J is TRBJ2-5; TRBD2 is a possible D gene (7 bases). V shed 6 bases and J shed 3 bases, with 17 bases lying between them. Germline lookup yields CDR1 LNHDA and CDR2 SQIVND (reference sequence). The CDR3 has 15 residues.

The V and J genes are TRBV21-1 and TRBJ2-2; the D call TRBD2 from the table was never checked on the DNA. TRBV21-1 is listed as a pseudogene. The CDR3 covers 16 residues. In DNA, the CDR3 is TGTGCCAGCAGCAAACGTGGACTGGGGAACACCGGGGAGCTGTTTTTT. It translates to CASSKRGLGNTGELFF.

The chain joins TRBV19 to TRBJ1-1; TRBD1 might be the D (5 bases). Trimming removed 5 bases at V and 0 bases at J, with 7 bases between. The CDR3 spans 13 residues. CDR1 and CDR2 from the germline V gene are LNHDA and SQIVND (reference sequence). CDR3 loop: CASSSTVNTEAFF. CDR3 nucleotides: TGTGCCAGTAGTTCGACAGTGAACACTGAAGCTTTCTTT.

The gene calls are TRBV3-1 (or the pseudogene TRBV3-2) and TRBJ2-1; D possibly corresponds to TRBD2 (6 bases). The V and J ends lost 1 base and 12 bases respectively, with 16 bases between them. This CDR3 has 14 amino acids. Per the germline V gene, CDR1 is LGHDT and CDR2 is YNNKEL (reference sequence). The CDR3 sequence is CASSQASSAEGQFF. As DNA, the CDR3 is TGTGCCAGCAGCCAAGCTTCTAGCGCCGAGGGGCAGTTCTTC.

CDR3 protein: CASLGQGVKQPQHF. CDR3 bases: TGCGCCAGCCTGGGACAGGGTGTAAAACAGCCCCAGCATTTT. The chain links TRBV5-1 to TRBJ1-5; 9 bases map to TRBD1. This CDR3 spans 14 amino acids. Trimming took 7 bases from V and 7 from J; bases not matched to a gene: 9. CDR1 and CDR2 (germline): SGHRS, YFSETQ.

The chain combines TRBV7-9 with TRBJ1-4; D not certain. Trimming shortened V by 5 bases and J by 4 bases, and 14 bases separated the two germline ends. This CDR3 region has 15 residues. The germline gives CDR1 SEHNR, CDR2 FQNEAQ (reference sequence). CDR3 amino acids: CASSERAAVNEKLFF. DNA for the CDR3: TGTGCCAGCAGCGAGCGGGCAGCTGTTAATGAAAAACTGTTTTTT.

The V call is TRBV7-9, the J call TRBJ1-4; D is unclear. Germline V gives CDR1 SEHNR, CDR2 FQNEAQ (reference sequence). Trimming removed 2 bases from V and 8 bases from J, with 12 bases in between. CDR3 length equals 14 residues. CDR3 in amino acids: CASSLLGSGEKLFF. The CDR3 DNA reads TGTGCCAGCAGCTTATTGGGTTCAGGCGAAAAACTGTTTTTT.

This clone was counted once. The CDR3 DNA sequence: TGTGCCAGCAGCGTACAGGACAGGGCCGGTTCACCCCTCCACTTT. This encodes CASSVQDRAGSPLHF. This sequence joins TRBV9 and TRBJ1-6; TRBD1 matches 8 bases. The CDR3 consists of 15 residues. The V gene's germline CDR1 is SGDLS and CDR2 YYNGEE. V dropped 1 base and J dropped 9; count of bases not matched to a gene: 6.

The chain recombines TRBV6-1 with TRBJ1-2, with 8 positions matching TRBD1. The CDR3 has 12 residues. Looked up from germline, CDR1 is MNHNS and CDR2 is SASEGT. Trimming cost V 7 bases and J 8 bases; bases outside gene matches: 6. In DNA, the CDR3 is TGTGCCAGCACAGGGGGCTATCGGGGCTACACCTTC. Translating it yields CASTGGYRGYTF.

The rearrangement joins TRBV7-2 to TRBJ2-7; D unresolved. The CDR3 runs to 15 residues. In germline, CDR1 is SGHTA, CDR2 FQGNSA. Trimming shortened V by 0 bases and J by 1 base, and 10 bases separated the two germline ends. This CDR3 reads CASSLAAAESYEQYF. The DNA for the CDR3 is TGTGCCAGCAGCTTAGCCGCTGCGGAGTCCTACGAGCAGTACTTC. Using reference TRBV7-2 and TRBJ2-7 for the parts outside the CDR3, the full variable domain is GAGVSQSPSNKVTEKGKDVELRCDPISGHTALYWYRQSLGQGLEFLIYFQGNSAPDKSGLPSDRFSAERTGGSVSTLTIQRTQQEDSAVYLCASSLAAAESYEQYFGPGTRLTVT.

This chain joins TRBV30 and TRBJ1-2; possibly TRBD1 for D (6 bases). The CDR3 is made up of 12 amino acids. CDR1 is GTSNPN and CDR2 is SVGIG in the germline V gene (reference sequence). Trimming removed 5 bases at V and 3 bases at J, with 10 bases between. The CDR3: CAWGGDDYGYTF. The CDR3 DNA reads TGTGCCTGGGGGGGCGACGACTATGGCTACACCTTC.

The chain employs TRBV6-1 and TRBJ2-1, with 7 nucleotides matching TRBD1. Germline V CDR1 and CDR2: MNHNS, SASEGT. The CDR3 contains 15 residues. Trimming cost V 2 bases and J 2 bases; bases outside gene matches: 3. The CDR3 region is CASSEMTGTYNEQFF. CDR3 coding DNA: TGTGCCAGCAGTGAAATGACAGGGACCTACAATGAGCAGTTCTTC.

The chain employs TRBV23-1 and TRBJ2-1; D perhaps matches TRBD2 (6 bases). TRBV23-1 counts as an open reading frame of uncertain function. V lost 4 bases and J lost 1, with 8 bases in between. This CDR3 contains 14 residues. DNA for the CDR3: TGCGCCAGCAGTCCCGGGACTTCCTACAATGAGCAGTTCTTC. The encoded protein is CASSPGTSYNEQFF.

The rearrangement uses TRBV5-8 and TRBJ2-7; 8 bases map to TRBD1. Germline V gene data show CDR1 as SGHTS and CDR2 as YDEGEE. Losses at the gene ends were 5 bases for V and 2 bases for J; bases not matched to a gene: 9. This CDR3 comprises 15 residues. CDR3 protein: CASSPRDRPTYEQYF. The CDR3 DNA reads TGTGCCAGCAGTCCCCGGGACAGGCCTACCTACGAGCAGTACTTC.

This chain uses TRBV7-2 with TRBJ2-1; 10 nucleotides align to TRBD2. CDR3 length: 16 residues. Losses at the gene ends were 1 base for V and 3 bases for J; bases not matched to a gene: 3. The germline CDR1 and CDR2 sequences are SGHTA and FQGNSA. The chain's CDR3 is CASSLDSGGGYNEQFF. The CDR3 DNA follows: TGTGCCAGCAGCTTAGACAGCGGGGGGGGCTACAATGAGCAGTTCTTC.

The rearrangement uses TRBV25-1 and TRBJ2-3, with a weak D call TRBD1 (6 bases). The germline V gene encodes CDR1 MGHDK and CDR2 SYGVNS. There are 14 residues in the CDR3. The germline V and J ends were trimmed by 1 base and 6 bases, with 11 bases remaining between them. For the CDR3, the DNA is TGTGCCAGCAGTGAATTTCTGCAGGGGGATACGCAGTATTTT. This codes for CASSEFLQGDTQYF. Based on the CDR3 plus reference TRBV25-1 and TRBJ2-3, the full variable domain is EADIYQTPRYLVIGTGKKITLECSQTMGHDKMYWYQQDPGMELHLIHYSYGVNSTEKGDLSSESTVSRIRTEHFPLTLESARPSHTSQYLCASSEFLQGDTQYFGPGTRLTVL.